This T cell receptor beta chain was sequenced during a study of blood T cell repertoires in COVID-19. Overall study context: Italy, Spain and the United States were the sources of the convalescent and acute COVID-19 samples. PBMCs, B-cell-depleted T cells, or T cells were the source of the cDNA or gDNA that made up the material.

In the study's own analysis: Estimated nucleated cell counts came from reference gene primer amplification. The method was immunoSEQ multiplex PCR; TCRdb's version includes in-frame clones alone and lacks a portion of them. V, J and clone size are those of that table, while D and trimming were read from the DNA. Altogether over 600,000 clones are present, 70% to 90% being singletons, with the ten largest covering 0.2% to 0.3%. The V gene end was trimmed by 7 bases and the J gene end by 4 bases; junction bases not matched to a gene: 9. CDR3 length equals 16 residues. Germline V gene data show CDR1 as MNHEY and CDR2 as SMNVEV (reference sequence).

This sequence was found in a woman younger than 35 with acute or convalescent COVID-19. Sample: peripheral blood. J is TRBJ2-1 and V is TRBV27; 11 nucleotides align to TRBD2. CDR3 in amino acids: CASNQIAGGLYNEQFF. In DNA, the CDR3 is TGTGCCAGCAACCAAATAGCGGGGGGGCTGTACAATGAGCAGTTCTTC.